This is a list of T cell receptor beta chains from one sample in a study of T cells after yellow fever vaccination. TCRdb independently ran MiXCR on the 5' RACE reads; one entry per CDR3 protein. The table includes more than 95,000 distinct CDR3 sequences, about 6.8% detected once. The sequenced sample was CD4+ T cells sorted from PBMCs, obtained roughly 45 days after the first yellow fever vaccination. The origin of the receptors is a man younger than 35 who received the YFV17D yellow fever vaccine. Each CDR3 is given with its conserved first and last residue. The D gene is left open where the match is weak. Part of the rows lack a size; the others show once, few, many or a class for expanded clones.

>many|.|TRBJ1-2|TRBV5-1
CASSLGAEVYGYTF
TGCGCCAGCAGCTTGGGGGCAGAAGTCTATGGCTACACCTTC
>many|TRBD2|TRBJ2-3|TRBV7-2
CASSSYSGGLTDTQYF
TGTGCCAGCAGCTCGTACTCGGGGGGACTCACAGATACGCAGTATTTT
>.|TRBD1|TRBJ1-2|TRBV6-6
CASSYDRGHGYTF
TGTGCCAGCAGTTACGACAGGGGACATGGCTACACCTTC
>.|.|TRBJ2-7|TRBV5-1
CASSTGPSYEQYF
TGCGCCAGCAGCACAGGTCCCAGCTACGAGCAGTACTTC
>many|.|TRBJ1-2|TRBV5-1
CASSGRPGALGYTF
TGCGCCAGCAGCGGACGTCCAGGGGCGCTTGGCTACACCTTC
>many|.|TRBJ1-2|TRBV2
CASSERGQGYYGYTF
TGTGCCAGCAGTGAACGGGGCCAGGGCTACTATGGCTACACCTTC
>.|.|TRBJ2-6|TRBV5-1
CASRSSSGANVLTF
TGCGCCAGCAGGTCCTCGTCTGGGGCCAACGTCCTGACTTTC
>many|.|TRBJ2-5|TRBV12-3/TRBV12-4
CASCQETQYF
TGTGCCAGCTGTCAAGAGACCCAGTACTTC
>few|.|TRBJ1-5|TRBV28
CASSSYYRVTSNQPQHF
TGTGCCAGCAGTTCCTACTACAGGGTAACTAGCAATCAGCCCCAGCATTTT
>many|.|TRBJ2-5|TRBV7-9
CASSSPSLTVETQYF
TGTGCCAGCAGCTCACCTTCTCTGACAGTAGAGACCCAGTACTTC
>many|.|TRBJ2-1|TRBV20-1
CSAEGTQSYNEQFF
TGCAGTGCGGAGGGGACTCAAAGTTACAATGAGCAGTTCTTC
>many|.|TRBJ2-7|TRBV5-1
CASSRDQGKQYF
TGCGCCAGCAGCCGGGATCAGGGCAAGCAGTACTTC
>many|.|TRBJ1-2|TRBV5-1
CASSGGQGLYGYTF
TGCGCCAGCAGCGGGGGACAAGGCCTTTATGGCTACACCTTC
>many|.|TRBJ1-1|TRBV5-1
CASSLEMNTEAFF
TGCGCCAGCAGCTTGGAAATGAACACTGAAGCTTTCTTT
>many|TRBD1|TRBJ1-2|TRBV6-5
CASSYSTGTGYYGYTF
TGTGCCAGCAGTTACTCGACGGGGACAGGGTACTATGGCTACACCTTC
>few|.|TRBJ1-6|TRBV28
CASSLPAGLNSPLHF
TGTGCCAGCAGTTTACCGGCCGGCCTGAATTCACCCCTCCACTTT
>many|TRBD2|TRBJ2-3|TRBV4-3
CASSQLGTSGAPDTQYF
TGCGCCAGCAGCCAACTCGGGACTAGCGGGGCCCCTGATACGCAGTATTTT
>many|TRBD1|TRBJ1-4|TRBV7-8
CASSRQGAQGEKLFF
TGTGCCAGCAGCCGACAGGGGGCCCAGGGTGAAAAACTGTTTTTT
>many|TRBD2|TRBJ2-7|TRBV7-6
CASSPLAGGNYEQYF
TGTGCCAGCAGCCCGCTAGCGGGGGGGAACTACGAGCAGTACTTC